This entry lists 5 T cell receptor beta chains sequenced from one sample in a study of blood T cell repertoires in COVID-19. Profiled with immunoSEQ multiplex PCR; TCRdb holds only in-frame clones, not every one. Of 150,000 to 200,000 clones in the sample, about 88% are singletons; the top ten hold around 23%. Sample: PBMCs or T cells enriched from blood (not recorded which). The receptors originated from a woman in her thirties or forties in a cohort exposed to, infected with or recovered from COVID-19 (not recorded which).

The chain combines TRBV2 with TRBJ1-2; 9 nucleotides align to TRBD1. Germline V CDR1 and CDR2: SNHLY, FYNNEI. Losses at the gene ends were 9 bases for V and 7 bases for J; bases not matched to a gene: 9. This CDR3 has 13 residues. The CDR3, as DNA: TGTGCCAGTCGCGAACAGGGGGCTAGTGGCTACACCTTC. It translates to CASREQGASGYTF.

This chain uses TRBV5-1 with TRBJ2-5; D is ambiguous. Trimming removed 0 bases from V and 1 base from J, with 7 bases in between. CDR3 length: 14 residues. Germline CDR1 reads SGHRS; CDR2 reads YFSETQ. CDR3: CASSLAYTQETQYF. CDR3 nucleotides: TGCGCCAGCAGCTTGGCTTACACCCAAGAGACCCAGTACTTC. Combining the CDR3 with reference TRBV5-1 and TRBJ2-5 gives the whole variable domain KAGVTQTPRYLIKTRGQQVTLSCSPISGHRSVSWYQQTPGQGLQFLFEYFSETQRNKGNFPGRFSGRQFSNSRSEMNVSTLELGDSALYLCASSLAYTQETQYFGPGTRLLVL.

The CDR3 here is CASSAGLAAAKGELFF. The DNA for the CDR3 is TGTGCCAGCAGCGCGGGACTAGCGGCTGCTAAGGGGGAGCTGTTTTTT. The V and J genes are TRBV9 and TRBJ2-2, with 11 bases fitting TRBD2. V trimming: 3 bases; J trimming: 8 bases; junction bases outside the gene matches: 9. The CDR3 length is 16 residues. Germline lookup yields CDR1 SGDLS and CDR2 YYNGEE.

The chain uses TRBV14 and TRBJ1-5, with TRBD1 as a possible D gene (6 bases). The germline V gene encodes CDR1 SGHDN and CDR2 FVKESK. The V gene lost 1 base and the J gene lost 7 bases, with 8 bases spanning the gap. The CDR3 extends over 13 amino acids. The CDR3 here is CASSQARGQPQHF. The CDR3 DNA reads as TGTGCCAGCAGCCAAGCCAGGGGCCAGCCCCAGCATTTT.

The rearrangement links TRBV19 to TRBJ1-2, with 7 nucleotides matching TRBD1. CDR3 length: 14 amino acids. Germline trimming cut 8 bases from V and 8 bases from J; bases unmatched to any gene: 14. CDR1 LNHDA and CDR2 SQIVND come from the germline V gene (reference sequence). The CDR3 region is CASGQDRDGWGYTF. As DNA, the CDR3 is TGTGCCAGTGGACAAGACAGGGACGGATGGGGCTACACCTTC.